The 29 T cell receptor beta chains reported below all come from one sample, sequenced in a study of cytomegalovirus exposure and HLA in healthy donors. PCR used 60 Vbeta primers and 13 Jbeta primers. The data were produced by immunoSEQ multiplex PCR, yet TCRdb's version contains in-frame clones alone and is incomplete. The sample has 100,000 to 120,000 clones, over 60% seen once. The sequenced sample was PBMCs. The origin of the receptors is a woman aged 55-70 years in good health and CMV-seropositive.

The J gene is TRBJ2-7, the V gene TRBV6-6; the match to TRBD2 covers 12 bases. Trimming took 6 bases from V and 6 from J; bases not matched to a gene: 9. The CDR3 is 15 residues long. Per germline, CDR1 MNHNY and CDR2 SVGAGI (reference sequence). The CDR3 protein is CASSLRLAGVREQYF. The CDR3 DNA is TGTGCCAGCAGCTTGAGACTAGCGGGAGTTCGCGAGCAGTACTTC.

The chain recombines TRBV16 with TRBJ2-7; TRBD1 might be the D (6 bases). V was cut by 5 bases and J by 0 bases, with 11 bases left in between. The CDR3 is made up of 14 amino acids. Germline loops: CDR1 KGHSY, CDR2 FQNENV. CDR3 in amino acids: CASSVNRVSYEQYF. DNA for the CDR3: TGTGCCAGCAGCGTTAACAGGGTCTCCTACGAGCAGTACTTC.

This clone was seen a single time. The rearrangement joins TRBV7-2 to TRBJ2-5, with TRBD2 identical over 7 bases. The germline V gene has CDR1 SGHTA and CDR2 FQGNSA. V lost 5 bases to trimming and J lost 4 bases; unmatched junction nucleotides: 13. This CDR3 is built from 16 residues. The CDR3 sequence: CASSPRWAGVRETQYF. As DNA, the CDR3 is TGTGCCAGCAGCCCAAGGTGGGCGGGAGTTCGAGAGACCCAGTACTTC.

This clone appeared a single time. V gene TRBV6-1 combines with J gene TRBJ2-1; TRBD1 matches 10 bases. The CDR3 covers 20 residues. V was clipped by 4 bases and J by 7 bases; unmatched bases: 22. Looked up from germline, CDR1 is MNHNS and CDR2 is SASEGT. CDR3 in amino acids: CASSVFPPYPTGGEGNEQFF. Here the CDR3 DNA reads TGTGCCAGCAGTGTTTTCCCTCCCTACCCGACAGGGGGCGAAGGTAATGAGCAGTTCTTC.

V usage is TRBV4-1 and J usage is TRBJ1-1; D ambiguous. The germline CDR1 and CDR2 sequences are MGHRA and YSYEKL. Deletions cut 1 base from V and 1 base from J, with 7 bases between. The CDR3 is 14 amino acids. The CDR3 loop is CASSQATENTEAFF. The CDR3 DNA reads TGCGCCAGCAGCCAAGCTACAGAGAACACTGAAGCTTTCTTT.

The chain uses TRBV9 and TRBJ2-4; perhaps TRBD2 as D (5 bases). Germline CDR1 is SGDLS and CDR2 is YYNGEE. V lost 3 bases and J lost 1, with 14 bases in between. The CDR3 is 16 residues long. The chain's CDR3 is CASSANPGKAKNIQYF. DNA of the CDR3: TGTGCCAGCAGCGCGAATCCGGGGAAGGCCAAAAACATTCAGTACTTC. Combining the CDR3 with reference TRBV9 and TRBJ2-4 gives the whole variable domain DSGVTQTPKHLITATGQRVTLRCSPRSGDLSVYWYQQSLDQGLQFLIQYYNGEERAKGNILERFSAQQFPDLHSELNLSSLELGDSALYFCASSANPGKAKNIQYFGAGTRLSVL.

The chain recombines TRBV6-1 with TRBJ2-7, with a weak D call TRBD1 (6 bases). The CDR3 has 12 amino acids. V gave up 6 bases and J gave up 6 bases, with 12 bases separating them. CDR1 is MNHNS, CDR2 SASEGT, per germline. CDR3 region: CASRTGPFEQYF. The CDR3 bases are TGTGCCAGCAGAACAGGGCCTTTCGAGCAGTACTTC.

This clone was counted a few times. The CDR3 DNA reads TGCGCCAGCAGCCAATTCCCCGGGAGCAGCAATCAGCCCCAGCATTTT. It translates to CASSQFPGSSNQPQHF. The genes are TRBV4-1 and TRBJ1-5; no firm D call. The V gene lost 2 bases and the J gene lost 1 base, with 12 bases spanning the gap. CDR1 is MGHRA and CDR2 is YSYEKL in the germline V gene. The CDR3 has 16 residues.

The rearrangement uses TRBV19 and TRBJ1-5; D perhaps matches TRBD1 (5 bases). The CDR3 is 14 residues long. Germline V gene lookup returns CDR1 LNHDA and CDR2 SQIVND (reference sequence). V lost 7 bases, J lost 0 bases, and 10 bases lay in between. This chain's CDR3 is CASTQGYSNQPQHF. CDR3 nucleotides: TGTGCCAGTACCCAGGGTTATAGCAATCAGCCCCAGCATTTT.

The V gene is TRBV9, the J gene TRBJ1-4; TRBD1 might be the D (6 bases). Trimming took off 1 base at V and 8 bases at J, with 15 bases between the two ends. Germline assignment: CDR1 SGDLS and CDR2 YYNGEE. The CDR3 runs 15 residues. The CDR3 sequence: CASSVQPGAYEKLFF. CDR3 DNA sequence: TGTGCCAGCAGCGTACAGCCAGGGGCCTACGAAAAACTGTTTTTT.

The rearrangement uses TRBV2 and TRBJ1-1, with 10 nucleotides matching TRBD1. V shed 4 bases, J shed 5 bases, and the junction held 4 bases outside the gene matches. From germline, CDR1 is SNHLY and CDR2 FYNNEI. The CDR3 loop spans 14 amino acids. CDR3 region: CASSAGQGRTEAFF. CDR3 sequence (DNA): TGTGCCAGCAGTGCGGGACAGGGGCGGACTGAAGCTTTCTTT.

The CDR3 nucleotides read TGTGCCAGCAGCTTTACAGGATCCAATTCACCCCTCCACTTT. This codes for CASSFTGSNSPLHF. V and J are TRBV5-6 and TRBJ1-6; tentatively, D is TRBD1 (5 bases). Germline V gene sequence: CDR1 SGHDT, CDR2 YYEEEE. Between the trimmed V and J ends, which lost 2 bases and 7 bases, there was a span of 10 bases. The CDR3 is 14 residues long. The full variable domain, completed using reference TRBV5-6 and TRBJ1-6, is DAGVTQSPTHLIKTRGQQVTLRCSPKSGHDTVSWYQQALGQGPQFIFQYYEEEERQRGNFPDRFSGHQFPNYSSELNVNALLLGDSALYLCASSFTGSNSPLHFGNGTRLTVT.

The chain's CDR3 is CASSVRQGADEQYF. CDR3 sequence (DNA): TGTGCCAGCTCGGTTAGACAGGGGGCGGACGAGCAGTACTTC. The V gene is TRBV18, the J gene TRBJ2-7; 10 positions match TRBD1. The CDR3 has 14 amino acids. Germline trimming cut 6 bases from V and 5 bases from J; bases unmatched to any gene: 7. Germline V lookup: CDR1 KGHSH, CDR2 LQKENI.

The chain couples TRBV18 to TRBJ1-2; TRBD1 agrees at 9 bases. The CDR3 runs to 12 residues. With 5 bases clipped from V and 10 bases from J, the junction kept 5 bases outside the gene matches. Per the germline V gene, CDR1 is KGHSH and CDR2 is LQKENI. Written as DNA, the CDR3 is TGTGCCAGCTCAAGGGACAGGGACGACTACACCTTC. This translates into CASSRDRDDYTF.

The chain joins TRBV6-5 to TRBJ2-7; tentative D call: TRBD2 (7 bases). The CDR3 consists of 16 residues. V was cut by 0 bases and J by 0 bases, with 12 bases left in between. Germline assignment: CDR1 MNHEY and CDR2 SVGAGI. CDR3 protein: CASSYSRGRGSYEQYF. CDR3 bases: TGTGCCAGCAGTTACTCGAGGGGGAGGGGCTCCTACGAGCAGTACTTC.

This clone has only one observation. The chain couples TRBV7-2 to TRBJ2-5, with 7 bases aligning to TRBD2. The J call may be in error: the DNA end matches TRBJ2-7 better. Germline CDR1 SGHTA, CDR2 FQGNSA. This CDR3 is 16 amino acids long. CDR3: CASSPLGGDRSYEQYF. The CDR3 bases are TGTGCCAGCAGCCCACTTGGGGGGGACCGCTCCTACGAGCAGTACTTC.

The chain joins TRBV29-1 to TRBJ1-4, with no clear D. The germline V and J ends were trimmed by 4 bases and 0 bases, with 3 bases remaining between them. CDR1 is SQVTM, CDR2 ANQGSEA, per germline. This CDR3 region has 12 residues. CDR3 sequence (DNA): TGCAGCGTTGCCACAACTAATGAAAAACTGTTTTTT. Translated, it gives CSVATTNEKLFF.

V is TRBV19 and J is TRBJ2-7, with 8 positions matching TRBD1. This CDR3 region has 15 residues. V shed 4 bases, J shed 7 bases, and the junction held 12 bases outside the gene matches. Per the germline V gene, CDR1 is LNHDA and CDR2 is SQIVND (reference sequence). As DNA, the CDR3 is TGTGCCAGTAGTACCGACAGGGGCCCACTGGGGGAGCAGTACTTC. This encodes CASSTDRGPLGEQYF.

The rearrangement links TRBV21-1 to TRBJ1-2. TRBV21-1 is noted as a pseudogene. The CDR3 loop spans 14 amino acids. The CDR3 reads CASSSGRGLGGYTF. The CDR3 bases are TGTGCCAGCAGTTCGGGGCGGGGCCTGGGAGGCTACACCTTC.

V gene TRBV7-8 combines with J gene TRBJ2-7, with D maybe TRBD2 (6 bases). CDR3 length: 16 residues. V was clipped by 1 base and J by 0 bases, with 13 bases between them. From germline, CDR1 is SGHVS and CDR2 FQNEAQ. The CDR3 nucleotides are TGTGCCAGCAGCTTAGGAAACCGGGACTTCTCCTACGAGCAGTACTTC. Encoded protein: CASSLGNRDFSYEQYF. Full variable domain (outside the CDR3, taken from reference TRBV7-8 and TRBJ2-7): GAGVSQSPRYKVAKRGQDVALRCDPISGHVSLFWYQQALGQGPEFLTYFQNEAQLDKSGLPSDRFFAERPEGSVSTLKIQRTQQEDSAVYLCASSLGNRDFSYEQYFGPGTRLTVT.

This clone came up once. V gene TRBV7-9 combines with J gene TRBJ2-1, with D hard to call. CDR3 length: 13 amino acids. The V and J ends lost 10 bases and 1 base respectively, with 11 bases between them. Germline V gives CDR1 SEHNR, CDR2 FQNEAQ (reference sequence). The chain's CDR3 is CATEELSYNEQFF. CDR3 DNA sequence: TGTGCCACCGAGGAATTGTCCTACAATGAGCAGTTCTTC.

This chain uses TRBV27 with TRBJ1-5; D remains unclear. This CDR3 region has 12 residues. Germline V gene sequence: CDR1 MNHEY, CDR2 SMNVEV (reference sequence). Trimming left V 9 bases short and J 8 bases short, with 14 bases between. CDR3 sequence: CASVGGVEPQHF. CDR3 DNA sequence: TGTGCCAGTGTAGGCGGGGTTGAGCCCCAGCATTTT.

This clone was picked up a small number of times. The V gene is TRBV6-1, the J gene TRBJ1-5; D remains ambiguous. CDR1 and CDR2 (germline): MNHNS, SASEGT. There are 13 residues in the CDR3. V was shortened by 7 bases and J by 3 bases, with 10 bases between the two germline ends. CDR3: CASTESLNQPQHF. The CDR3 bases are TGTGCCAGCACCGAGAGTCTCAATCAGCCCCAGCATTTT.

The chain combines TRBV7-7 with TRBJ2-7, with no clear D. The germline V gene has CDR1 SSHAT and CDR2 FNYEAQ (reference sequence). The CDR3 contains 16 residues. V dropped 1 base and J dropped 0 bases, with 13 bases sitting between them. DNA for the CDR3: TGTGCCAGCAGCTTAGGTGATCCCGCTACCTCCTACGAGCAGTACTTC. Translating it yields CASSLGDPATSYEQYF.

The chain combines TRBV5-1 with TRBJ2-4; 9 bases match TRBD2. Germline CDR1 SGHRS, CDR2 YFSETQ. The CDR3 spans 16 residues. V was pared by 1 base and J by 8 bases, with 10 bases of the junction left unmatched. The CDR3 here is CASSLSAGGPIDIQYF. The CDR3 coding sequence is TGCGCCAGCAGCTTGTCGGCGGGAGGGCCGATCGACATTCAGTACTTC.

This chain connects TRBV7-8 to TRBJ2-1; TRBD2 aligns across 8 bases. CDR3 length equals 16 residues. Germline V gene data show CDR1 as SGHVS and CDR2 as FQNEAQ. The V gene end was trimmed by 5 bases and the J gene end by 8 bases; junction bases not matched to a gene: 14. The CDR3 DNA is TGTGCCAGCAGCAACCGCCCTCCAGCGGGAGAGGATGAGCAGTTCTTC. Translating gives CASSNRPPAGEDEQFF.

This clone was seen once. The chain has TRBV18 and TRBJ1-1; tentative D call: TRBD1 (6 bases). Germline lookup yields CDR1 KGHSH and CDR2 LQKENI. CDR3 length: 14 residues. Trimming left V 6 bases short and J 3 bases short, with 14 bases between. This CDR3 reads CASSLNRDDTEAFF. The DNA of the CDR3 is TGTGCCAGCTCGCTTAACAGGGATGACACTGAAGCTTTCTTT.

The chain combines TRBV19 with TRBJ1-1; a possible D gene is TRBD1 (5 bases). Germline assignment: CDR1 LNHDA and CDR2 SQIVND (reference sequence). The CDR3 has 13 amino acids. V was cut by 10 bases and J by 5 bases, with 17 bases left in between. The CDR3 is CATLQARATEAFF. Written as DNA, the CDR3 is TGTGCCACCTTACAGGCTAGGGCGACTGAAGCTTTCTTT.

The chain has TRBV11-2 and TRBJ2-7; possible D gene TRBD2, 6 bases. This CDR3 contains 13 residues. The V end was cut by 5 bases, the J end by 4 bases, with 12 bases between. Germline V gene sequence: CDR1 SGHAT, CDR2 FQNNGV. CDR3 bases: TGTGCCAGCAGCCCTACGGGAGTATACGAGCAGTACTTC. It specifies CASSPTGVYEQYF.